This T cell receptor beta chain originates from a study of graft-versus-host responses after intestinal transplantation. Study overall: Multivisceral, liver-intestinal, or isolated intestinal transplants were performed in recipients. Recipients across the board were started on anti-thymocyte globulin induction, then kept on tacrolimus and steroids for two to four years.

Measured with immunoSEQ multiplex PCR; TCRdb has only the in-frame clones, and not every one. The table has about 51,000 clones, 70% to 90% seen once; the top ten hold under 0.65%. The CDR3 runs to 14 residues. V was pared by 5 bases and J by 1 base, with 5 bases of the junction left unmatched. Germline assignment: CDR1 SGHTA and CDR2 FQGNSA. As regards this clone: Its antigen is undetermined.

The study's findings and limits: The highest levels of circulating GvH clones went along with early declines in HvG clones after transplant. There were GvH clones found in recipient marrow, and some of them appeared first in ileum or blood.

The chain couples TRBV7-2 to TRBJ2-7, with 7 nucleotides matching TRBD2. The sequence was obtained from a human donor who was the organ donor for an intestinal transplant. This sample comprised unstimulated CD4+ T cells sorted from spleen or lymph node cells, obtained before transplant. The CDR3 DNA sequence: TGTGCCAGCAGCGCTTCTAGCGGTTCCTACGAGCAGTACTTC. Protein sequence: CASSASSGSYEQYF.